This T cell receptor (beta chain) stems from a study of vaccination effects on CD4 cells after COVID-19. Across the whole study: After the second dose, samples were taken at median day 72.

Sequencing in the ViraFEST assay came after antigen-specific CD4+ T cells had been expanded with viral peptide pools, which were used to stimulate PBMC. Scientists isolated CD4+ T cells after a roughly ten-day culture period ended. Of the BNT162b2 and mRNA-1273 vaccines, participants received two doses of one or the other. The method was immunoSEQ multiplex PCR; TCRdb's version includes in-frame clones alone and lacks a portion of them. The repertoire has about 24,000 clones, about 70% of them found once; the top ten carry around 8.2%. About this clone itself: Its antigen remains unknown.

This sequence originates from a human donor who received a COVID-19 vaccine. Here the sequenced sample was CD4+ T cells from PBMCs cultured with SARS-CoV-2 spike peptides, taken after COVID-19 vaccination.

CDR3 in DNA: TGTGCCAGCAGCCAAGCATTATTCCTGGCTAGTTCGCCCGCTGGGGCCAACGTCCTGACTTTC. Its protein product is CASSQALFLASSPAGANVLTF. V and J are TRBV3-1 (or the pseudogene TRBV3-2) and TRBJ2-6; D gene unclear. The V gene lost 1 base and the J gene lost 2 bases, with 24 bases spanning the gap. Germline CDR1 reads LGHDT; CDR2 reads YNNKEL (reference sequence). The length of the CDR3 is 21 residues.